There are many counts of the clone carrying this T cell receptor beta chain. The antigen is not known. At one boundary the junction diverges from the germline segment, which might be a read error. This specimen comes from a study of neurological immune-mediated disorders. Study conclusions and caveats: With the multiple sclerosis repertoire cluster, none of the clinical or MRI features showed an association.

The cDNA was generated by 5'RACE with 10-nucleotide random UMIs. TCRdb reprocessed the 5' RACE reads with MiXCR, giving one entry per CDR3 protein. The top ten hold 1% to 1.5% of the sample, which has about 120,000 distinct CDR3 sequences, 3% to 3.5% seen once. This CDR3 is 17 amino acids long. Germline CDR1 reads SGDLS; CDR2 reads YYNGEE. The sequence derives from a woman younger than 45 with multiple sclerosis. The rearrangement links TRBV9 to TRBJ2-1; no firm D call. The sequenced sample was PBMCs. The CDR3 loop is CASSVGTQPDSHNEQFF. In DNA form, the CDR3 reads TGTGCCAGCAGCGTAGGGACCCAGCCTGACTCCCACAATGAGCAGTTCTTC.